One sample yielded the 15 T cell receptor beta chains listed below, sequenced in a study of blood T cell repertoires in COVID-19. TCRdb's copy holds only in-frame clones and misses some; the assay was immunoSEQ multiplex PCR. The data contain some 50,000 clones, 75% to 80% of them singletons. Sequencing input: peripheral blood. The receptor source for this set is a human donor with active or convalescent COVID-19. The donor label of this sample is uncertain.

This chain uses TRBV29-1 with TRBJ2-7; a weak D match, TRBD1 (6 bases). The V gene lost 4 bases and the J gene lost 5 bases, with 24 bases spanning the gap. Germline V gives CDR1 SQVTM, CDR2 ANQGSEA. This CDR3 contains 16 residues. Here the CDR3 reads CSVVKGTGQTYDEQYF. The CDR3 DNA is TGCAGCGTTGTCAAGGGAACCGGACAGACCTACGACGAGCAGTACTTC.

In this sample, this clone turned up a few times. The same CDR3 can be traced to other DNA sequences in this sample. The chain employs TRBV27 and TRBJ2-1; 10 nucleotides agree with TRBD1. This CDR3 has 13 amino acids. The germline V gene encodes CDR1 MNHEY and CDR2 SMNVEV (reference sequence). V shed 8 bases, J shed 4 bases, and the junction held 2 bases outside the gene matches. The CDR3 DNA reads TGTGCCAGCCGGACAGGGGGTTACAATGAGCAGTTCTTC. Translating it yields CASRTGGYNEQFF.

Regarding this clone: The same CDR3 can be traced to other DNA sequences in this sample. The rearrangement links TRBV6-5 to TRBJ1-1, with TRBD1 matching over 7 bases. The CDR3 covers 12 residues. Germline CDR1 reads MNHEY; CDR2 reads SVGAGI. The V gene end was trimmed by 7 bases and the J gene end by 4 bases; junction bases not matched to a gene: 3. As DNA, the CDR3 is TGTGCCAGCAACTCAGGGGGCACTGAAGCTTTCTTT. Its translation is CASNSGGTEAFF.

This chain joins TRBV6-1 and TRBJ2-3, with TRBD2 identical over 8 bases. Germline V CDR1 and CDR2: MNHNS, SASEGT. The CDR3 has 17 amino acids. With V trimmed by 2 bases and J by 0 bases, 7 bases remained unmatched. In DNA form, the CDR3 reads TGTGCCAGCAGTGAACTGGCGGGAGGCCATAGCACAGATACGCAGTATTTT. Translating it yields CASSELAGGHSTDTQYF.

This chain joins TRBV3-1 (or the pseudogene TRBV3-2) and TRBJ2-7; 8 bases align to TRBD2. This CDR3 spans 17 amino acids. Germline CDR1 is LGHDT and CDR2 is YNNKEL (reference sequence). V shed 3 bases and J 2 bases; nucleotides not matched to a gene: 12. The CDR3 loop reads CASSHRLGSGTPYEQYF. The CDR3 DNA is TGTGCCAGCAGCCACCGGTTGGGTAGCGGGACGCCCTACGAGCAGTACTTC.

The chain joins TRBV19 to TRBJ1-5, with D possibly TRBD1 on 5 matching bases. Deletions cut 5 bases from V and 3 bases from J, with 8 bases between. Germline loops: CDR1 LNHDA, CDR2 SQIVND (reference sequence). This CDR3 has 13 residues. The CDR3 coding sequence is TGTGCCAGTAGTTCAGGGTACAATCAGCCCCAGCATTTT. This encodes CASSSGYNQPQHF.

CDR3 sequence reads: CASRPVGLSSYNEQFF. In DNA, the CDR3 is TGTGCCAGCAGACCAGTAGGACTGAGCTCCTACAATGAGCAGTTCTTC. This chain connects TRBV28 to TRBJ2-1; D may be TRBD2 (5 bases). The CDR3 contains 16 residues. V lost 6 bases to trimming and J lost 0 bases, with 15 bases between them. The germline V gene has CDR1 MDHEN and CDR2 SYDVKM. The entire variable domain, with the rest obtained from reference TRBV28 and TRBJ2-1, is as follows: DVKVTQSSRYLVKRTGEKVFLECVQDMDHENMFWYRQDPGLGLRLIYFSYDVKMKEKGDIPEGYSVSREKKERFSLILESASTNQTSMYLCASRPVGLSSYNEQFFGPGTRLTVL.

The chain is built from TRBV5-1 and TRBJ2-1, with 10 bases aligning to TRBD1. CDR3 length: 15 amino acids. The germline CDR1 and CDR2 sequences are SGHRS and YFSETQ. J was trimmed by 7 bases and V by 0 bases; bases with no gene match: 4. In DNA form, the CDR3 reads TGCGCCAGCAGCTTGGCCGGGACAGGGGTAAATGAGCAGTTCTTC. Protein sequence: CASSLAGTGVNEQFF.

The rearrangement uses TRBV7-8 and TRBJ2-3; 11 nucleotides agree with TRBD2. CDR3 length: 18 amino acids. Per germline, CDR1 SGHVS and CDR2 FQNEAQ. V was pared by 5 bases and J by 3 bases, with 13 bases of the junction left unmatched. The CDR3 loop reads CASSIQRAGLAVTDTQYF. The CDR3 coding sequence is TGTGCCAGCAGCATTCAAAGGGCGGGACTAGCGGTTACAGATACGCAGTATTTT.

The chain uses TRBV19 and TRBJ2-2; 7 bases agree with TRBD2. Germline assignment: CDR1 LNHDA and CDR2 SQIVND (reference sequence). V trimming: 7 bases; J trimming: 2 bases; junction bases outside the gene matches: 7. This CDR3 is 15 amino acids long. The DNA for the CDR3 is TGTGCCAGTAATCCTAGCGGACGTAACACCGGGGAGCTGTTTTTT. As protein: CASNPSGRNTGELFF.

V and J are TRBV7-2 and TRBJ1-2; 8 nucleotides match TRBD1. This CDR3 contains 18 residues. Germline V gene lookup returns CDR1 SGHTA and CDR2 FQGNSA. J gave up 4 bases and V 5 bases, and 18 bases lay outside the gene matches. The CDR3 loop reads CASSPTPSTRGRTYGYTF. As DNA, the CDR3 is TGTGCCAGCAGCCCAACCCCGTCGACCAGGGGGCGTACCTATGGCTACACCTTC.

The chain is built from TRBV19 and TRBJ2-4; D gene uncertain. The CDR3 spans 18 residues. Between the trimmed V and J ends, which lost 3 bases and 0 bases, there was a span of 18 bases. Germline CDR1 is LNHDA and CDR2 is SQIVND (reference sequence). The DNA of the CDR3 is TGTGCCAGTAGTATGGCCAGGCCACACCGTATAGCCAAAAACATTCAGTACTTC. Protein sequence: CASSMARPHRIAKNIQYF. Full variable domain (missing parts from reference TRBV19 and TRBJ2-4): DGGITQSPKYLFRKEGQNVTLSCEQNLNHDAMYWYRQDPGQGLRLIYYSQIVNDFQKGDIAEGYSVSREKKESFPLTVTSAQKNPTAFYLCASSMARPHRIAKNIQYFGAGTRLSVL.

The J gene is TRBJ1-3, the V gene TRBV3-1 (or the pseudogene TRBV3-2); D gene uncertain. CDR1 LGHDT and CDR2 YNNKEL come from the germline V gene (reference sequence). The CDR3 is 14 residues long. Trimming left V 4 bases short and J 0 bases short, with 7 bases between. CDR3 bases: TGTGCCAGCAGCCGCCGGGACTCTGGAAACACCATATATTTT. Translation gives CASSRRDSGNTIYF.

This chain links TRBV5-1 with TRBJ2-6; the D gene is possibly TRBD2 (5 bases). Germline-derived CDR1 and CDR2 are SGHRS and YFSETQ. CDR3 length: 15 amino acids. The V and J ends lost 4 bases and 12 bases respectively, with 20 bases between them. CDR3 protein: CASSPSSGGAGVLTF. Here the CDR3 DNA reads TGCGCCAGCAGCCCCTCCTCCGGAGGTGCTGGCGTCCTGACTTTC.

V is TRBV5-6 and J is TRBJ1-3; D is uncertain. V was clipped by 0 bases and J by 4 bases, with 8 bases between them. This CDR3 spans 14 amino acids. In germline, CDR1 is SGHDT, CDR2 YYEEEE. The CDR3 sequence: CASSLATPGNTIYF. The CDR3 DNA is TGTGCCAGCAGCTTGGCCACACCCGGAAACACCATATATTTT.